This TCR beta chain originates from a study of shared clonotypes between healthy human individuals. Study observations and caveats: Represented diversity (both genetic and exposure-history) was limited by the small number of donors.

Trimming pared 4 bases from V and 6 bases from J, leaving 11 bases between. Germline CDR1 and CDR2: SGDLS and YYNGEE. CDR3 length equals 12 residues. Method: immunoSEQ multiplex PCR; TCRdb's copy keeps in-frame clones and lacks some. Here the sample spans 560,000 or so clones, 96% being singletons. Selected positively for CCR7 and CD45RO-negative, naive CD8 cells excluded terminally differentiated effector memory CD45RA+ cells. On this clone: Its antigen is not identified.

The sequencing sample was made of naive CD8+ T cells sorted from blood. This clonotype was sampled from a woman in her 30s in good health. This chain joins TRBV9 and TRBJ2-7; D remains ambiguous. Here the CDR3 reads CASSPRVGEQYF. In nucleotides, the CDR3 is TGTGCCAGCAGCCCCCGTGTCGGCGAGCAGTACTTC. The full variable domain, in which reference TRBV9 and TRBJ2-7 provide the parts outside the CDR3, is DSGVTQTPKHLITATGQRVTLRCSPRSGDLSVYWYQQSLDQGLQFLIQYYNGEERAKGNILERFSAQQFPDLHSELNLSSLELGDSALYFCASSPRVGEQYFGPGTRLTVT.